This record concerns one TCR beta chain sequence. These data are taken from a study of blood T cell repertoires in COVID-19. Study in general: The United States, Italy and Spain provided the acute and convalescent COVID-19 samples.

The CDR3 has 14 residues. Germline V gene lookup returns CDR1 ENHRY and CDR2 SYGVKD. Trimming took 5 bases from V and 6 from J; bases not matched to a gene: 7. TCRdb's copy holds only in-frame clones and misses some; the assay was immunoSEQ multiplex PCR. The data show 210,000 or so clones, with 70% to 90% seen just once and roughly 1.5% held by the top ten. The chain employs TRBV10-3 and TRBJ1-5; 7 positions match TRBD1. The source of this sequence is a man aged 18 to 30 with active or convalescent COVID-19. The sequenced sample consisted of peripheral blood. This chain's CDR3 is CAISSRGSGQPQHF. DNA for the CDR3: TGTGCCATCAGTTCCAGGGGGTCGGGTCAGCCCCAGCATTTT.